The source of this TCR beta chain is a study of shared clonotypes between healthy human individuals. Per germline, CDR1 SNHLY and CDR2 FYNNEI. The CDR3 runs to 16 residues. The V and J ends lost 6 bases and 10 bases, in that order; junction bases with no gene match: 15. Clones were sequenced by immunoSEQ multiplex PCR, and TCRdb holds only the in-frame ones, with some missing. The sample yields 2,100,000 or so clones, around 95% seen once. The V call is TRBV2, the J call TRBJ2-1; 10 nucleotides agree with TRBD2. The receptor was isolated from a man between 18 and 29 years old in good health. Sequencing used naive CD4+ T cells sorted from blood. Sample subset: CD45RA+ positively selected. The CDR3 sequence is CASRMLAGASTGEQFF. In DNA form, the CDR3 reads TGTGCCAGCAGGATGCTAGCGGGGGCCTCTACAGGAGAGCAGTTCTTC. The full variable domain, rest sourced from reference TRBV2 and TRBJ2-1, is EPEVTQTPSHQVTQMGQEVILRCVPISNHLYFYWYRQILGQKVEFLVSFYNNEISEKSEIFDDQFSVERPDGSNFTLKIRSTKLEDSAMYFCASRMLAGASTGEQFFGPGTRLTVL.